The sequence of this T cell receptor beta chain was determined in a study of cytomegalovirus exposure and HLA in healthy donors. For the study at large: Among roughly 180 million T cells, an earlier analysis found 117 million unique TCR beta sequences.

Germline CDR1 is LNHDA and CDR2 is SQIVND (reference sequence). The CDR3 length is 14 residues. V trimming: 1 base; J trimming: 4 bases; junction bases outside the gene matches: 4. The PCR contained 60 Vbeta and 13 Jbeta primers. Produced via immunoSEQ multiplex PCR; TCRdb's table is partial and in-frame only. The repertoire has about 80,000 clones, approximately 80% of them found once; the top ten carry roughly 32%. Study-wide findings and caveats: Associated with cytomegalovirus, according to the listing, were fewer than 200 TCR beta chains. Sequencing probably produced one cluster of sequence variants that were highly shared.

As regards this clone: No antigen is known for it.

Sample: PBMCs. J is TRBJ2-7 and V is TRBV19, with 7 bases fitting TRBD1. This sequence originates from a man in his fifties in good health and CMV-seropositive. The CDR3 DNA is TGTGCCAGTAGTATAGGGGGACAGATATACGAGCAGTACTTC. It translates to CASSIGGQIYEQYF.